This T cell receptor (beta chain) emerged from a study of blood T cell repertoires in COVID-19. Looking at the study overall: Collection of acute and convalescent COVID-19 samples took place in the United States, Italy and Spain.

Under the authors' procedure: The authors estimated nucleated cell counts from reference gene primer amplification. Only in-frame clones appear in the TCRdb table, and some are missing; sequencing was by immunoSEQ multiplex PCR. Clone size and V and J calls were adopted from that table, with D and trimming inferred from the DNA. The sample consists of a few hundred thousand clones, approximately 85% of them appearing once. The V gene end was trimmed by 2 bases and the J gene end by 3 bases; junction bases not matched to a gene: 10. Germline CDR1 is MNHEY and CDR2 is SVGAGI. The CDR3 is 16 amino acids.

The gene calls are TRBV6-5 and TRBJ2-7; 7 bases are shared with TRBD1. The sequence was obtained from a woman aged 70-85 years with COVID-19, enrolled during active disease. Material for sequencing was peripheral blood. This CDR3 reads CASSYTADRSGYEQYF. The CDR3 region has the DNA TGTGCCAGCAGTTACACGGCGGACAGGTCCGGCTACGAGCAGTACTTC.